Shown below are 21 T cell receptor beta chains from a single sample sequenced in a study of blood T cells in healthy people across ages. A second about 6 to 12 cycle PCR used barcoded and J-beta primers. MiXCR was run by TCRdb on the 5' RACE reads, yielding one entry per CDR3 protein. This table holds approximately 1.5 million distinct CDR3 sequences, approximately 43% found once. The specimen sequenced was blood. The receptor source for this set is a woman aged 18-29 years in good health.

This clonotype was picked up a small number of times. The gene calls are TRBV10-3 and TRBJ1-2, with D unclear. The CDR3 spans 12 residues. CDR1 is ENHRY, CDR2 SYGVKD, per germline. V dropped 10 bases and J dropped 5 bases, with 14 bases sitting between them. The CDR3 loop reads CATWIAAYGYTF. The CDR3 DNA follows: TGTGCCACTTGGATAGCCGCTTATGGCTACACCTTC.

This rearrangement joins TRBV7-2 to TRBJ2-3, with 9 bases fitting TRBD2. Germline lookup yields CDR1 SGHTA and CDR2 FQGNSA. V shed 4 bases, J shed 4 bases, and the junction held 9 bases outside the gene matches. This CDR3 region has 16 residues. The CDR3 protein is CASSSGGRALADTQYF. As DNA, the CDR3 is TGTGCCAGCAGCTCAGGCGGGAGGGCCCTCGCAGATACGCAGTATTTT.

This rearrangement joins TRBV5-1 to TRBJ1-1; TRBD1 aligns across 9 bases. CDR1 and CDR2 from the germline V gene are SGHRS and YFSETQ. V lost 3 bases to trimming and J lost 7 bases; unmatched junction nucleotides: 4. The CDR3 runs 13 residues. The CDR3 is CASSSTGGIEAFF. CDR3 DNA: TGCGCCAGCAGCTCTACAGGGGGCATTGAAGCTTTCTTT.

Turning to this clonotype: One junction end does not reproduce the germline sequence, and a read error may be involved. V is TRBV18 and J is TRBJ2-5; D is unresolved. The better agreement between TRBJ2-7 and the DNA end casts doubt on the J call. Germline-derived CDR1 and CDR2 are KGHSH and LQKENI. This CDR3 spans 12 amino acids. DNA for the CDR3: TGTGCCAGCGCACCATACGGCTCCGAGCAGTACTTC. This codes for CASAPYGSEQYF.

This clonotype was picked up a small number of times. The chain carries TRBV28 and TRBJ2-7; D may match TRBD1 or TRBD2 (5 bases each). Deletions cut 7 bases from V and 1 base from J, with 11 bases between. Germline CDR1 reads MDHEN; CDR2 reads SYDVKM. The CDR3 contains 13 residues. CDR3: CASKGRASYEQYF. CDR3 coding DNA: TGTGCCAGCAAGGGGCGGGCTTCCTACGAGCAGTACTTC.

The chain carries TRBV19 and TRBJ2-1, with TRBD2 matching 8 bases. The CDR3 is made up of 16 amino acids. Germline V lookup: CDR1 LNHDA, CDR2 SQIVND (reference sequence). The V gene end was trimmed by 3 bases and the J gene end by 8 bases; junction bases not matched to a gene: 12. CDR3 nucleotide sequence: TGTGCCAGTAGTATGCGCTACGGGAGGGCCAGGGATGAGCAGTTCTTC. Its protein product is CASSMRYGRARDEQFF.

In DNA form, the CDR3 reads TGTGCCAGTAGTACCGGGACGGGGAATGAGCAGTTCTTC. It translates to CASSTGTGNEQFF. The V call is TRBV19, the J call TRBJ2-1; D tentatively reads TRBD1 or TRBD2 (5 bases each). With 4 bases removed from V and 7 bases from J, the gap between germline ends came to 11 bases. The CDR3 is 13 residues long. Germline values: CDR1 LNHDA, CDR2 SQIVND (reference sequence).

The chain couples TRBV4-1 to TRBJ2-3; D not resolved. Trimming removed 0 bases at V and 5 bases at J, with 9 bases between. In germline, CDR1 is MGHRA, CDR2 YSYEKL. The CDR3 runs 14 residues. The CDR3 nucleotides are TGCGCCAGCAGCCAAGAATCAGAGGTAGATACGCAGTATTTT. Protein sequence: CASSQESEVDTQYF.

This clonotype has a count of ten or more. This sequence joins TRBV12-3 or TRBV12-4 and TRBJ2-7, with no clear D. The germline V and J ends were trimmed by 5 bases and 2 bases, with 10 bases remaining between them. This CDR3 has 13 residues. CDR3 in amino acids: CASSLTSPYEQYF. The CDR3 coding sequence is TGTGCCAGCAGTCTCACCAGTCCCTACGAGCAGTACTTC.

The chain combines TRBV5-1 with TRBJ1-1; a weak D match, TRBD1 (6 bases). The CDR3 has 14 amino acids. Trimming took off 3 bases at V and 1 base at J, with 10 bases between the two ends. Germline-derived CDR1 and CDR2 are SGHRS and YFSETQ. CDR3 DNA: TGCGCCAGCAGCTGGGGGCAGCCGAACACTGAAGCTTTCTTT. Amino acids: CASSWGQPNTEAFF.

The chain couples TRBV7-2 to TRBJ2-7; the D is unclear. Germline loops: CDR1 SGHTA, CDR2 FQGNSA. Trimming took off 6 bases at V and 7 bases at J, with 28 bases between the two ends. CDR3 size: 17 residues. In DNA form, the CDR3 reads TGTGCCAGCAGATATCGGGCCCCGGGCGCTCCACTCAATGAGCAGTACTTC. Amino acids: CASRYRAPGAPLNEQYF.

The chain combines TRBV4-3 with TRBJ1-2, with TRBD1 as a possible D gene (6 bases). The length of the CDR3 is 15 residues. The V gene lost 0 bases and the J gene lost 6 bases, with 14 bases spanning the gap. From germline, CDR1 is LGHNA and CDR2 YSLEER. The CDR3 DNA is TGCGCCAGCAGCCAAGATAGGGCGGACAGCAATGGCTACACCTTC. Translated: CASSQDRADSNGYTF.

The chain links TRBV7-2 to TRBJ2-2; 9 bases fit TRBD2. Germline assignment: CDR1 SGHTA and CDR2 FQGNSA. This CDR3 comprises 18 residues. V trimming: 2 bases; J trimming: 0 bases; junction bases outside the gene matches: 7. The CDR3: CASSLYSGRISNTGELFF. The CDR3 DNA follows: TGTGCCAGCAGCTTATACAGCGGGAGGATTTCGAACACCGGGGAGCTGTTTTTT.

This clonotype was seen more than once but under ten times. The chain is built from TRBV20-1 and TRBJ1-5; 7 nucleotides line up with TRBD1. This CDR3 has 16 residues. J was trimmed by 3 bases and V by 2 bases; bases with no gene match: 10. Germline-derived CDR1 and CDR2 are DFQATT and SNEGSKA (reference sequence). CDR3 loop: CSARKPEGATNQPQHF. As DNA, the CDR3 is TGCAGTGCTAGAAAGCCCGAGGGGGCCACCAATCAGCCCCAGCATTTT.

The rearrangement links TRBV4-1 to TRBJ2-1; D is ambiguous. Germline lookup yields CDR1 MGHRA and CDR2 YSYEKL. V was cut by 3 bases and J by 3 bases, with 12 bases left in between. The CDR3 contains 15 residues. DNA for the CDR3: TGCGCCAGCAGCCATGCCACAAGGTACTACAATGAGCAGTTCTTC. It translates to CASSHATRYYNEQFF.

This clonotype appeared a few times. For the CDR3, the DNA is TGTGCCACCTCAGCCTCGGACAGGGTGGAGGGTGGCTACACCTTC. This codes for CATSASDRVEGGYTF. The chain uses TRBV9 and TRBJ1-2, with 8 bases matching TRBD1. Germline V gene lookup returns CDR1 SGDLS and CDR2 YYNGEE. The trim removed 9 bases at V and 7 bases at J, leaving 17 bases unmatched. The CDR3 is made up of 15 amino acids.

The J gene is TRBJ2-7, the V gene TRBV4-1; the D call may be TRBD1 or TRBD2 (5 bases each). Per germline, CDR1 MGHRA and CDR2 YSYEKL. V was trimmed by 3 bases and J by 7 bases, leaving 13 bases between them. This CDR3 contains 13 residues. CDR3 DNA sequence: TGCGCCAGCAGCCACGGGGACGGCAATGAGCAGTACTTC. Translation gives CASSHGDGNEQYF.

V gene TRBV20-1 combines with J gene TRBJ2-7; 10 nucleotides line up with TRBD2. The J call may be wrong; the DNA end is better matched by TRBJ2-5. This CDR3 has 15 amino acids. Germline lookup yields CDR1 DFQATT and CDR2 SNEGSKA (reference sequence). CDR3 coding DNA: TGCAGTGCTAGAGACCCTAGCGGGAGCGGAGAGACCCAGTACTTC. It encodes CSARDPSGSGETQYF.

The rearrangement joins TRBV4-1 to TRBJ1-5; the D gene is possibly TRBD1 (6 bases). In germline, CDR1 is MGHRA, CDR2 YSYEKL. V lost 0 bases and J 1 base, leaving 13 bases between the germline ends. The CDR3 has 17 residues. CDR3 residues: CASSQDPAGASNQPQHF. Written as DNA, the CDR3 is TGCGCCAGCAGCCAAGATCCTGCGGGGGCGAGCAATCAGCCCCAGCATTTT.

This clonotype was counted many times. The junction departs from germline at one end; a sequencing error may be responsible. J is TRBJ2-1 and V is TRBV12-3 or TRBV12-4, with D perhaps TRBD2 (5 bases). The CDR3 spans 13 residues. CDR3 in amino acids: CASSLASNNEQFF. As DNA, the CDR3 is TGTGCCAGCAGCTTAGCGTCTAACAATGAGCAGTTCTTC.

The rearrangement uses TRBV28 and TRBJ1-2; 9 bases align to TRBD1. This CDR3 contains 19 residues. Trimming removed 4 bases from V and 0 bases from J; junction bases left unmatched: 15. Per germline, CDR1 MDHEN and CDR2 SYDVKM. The CDR3 bases are TGTGCCAGCAGTTACCCCGTCCGGGACAGGGCTCGAGCTAACTATGGCTACACCTTC. It specifies CASSYPVRDRARANYGYTF.